What follows are 26 T cell receptor beta chains derived from one specimen sequenced in a study of cytomegalovirus exposure and HLA in healthy donors. The PCR was carried out with 60 Vbeta primers and 13 Jbeta primers. Sequencing used immunoSEQ multiplex PCR; TCRdb keeps in-frame clones, though not all of them. Of fewer than 250,000 clones listed, more than 70% were seen once; the top ten hold around 1.6%. The sequenced material came from PBMCs. Receptor source: a man aged 40-55 years in good health and CMV-seropositive.

This sequence joins TRBV30 and TRBJ1-4; no clear D. The germline V and J ends were trimmed by 1 base and 7 bases, with 10 bases remaining between them. CDR1 and CDR2 (germline): GTSNPN, SVGIG (reference sequence). CDR3 size: 13 residues. CDR3 sequence (DNA): TGTGCCTGGAGTGGAGGGTTTGGTGAAAAACTGTTTTTT. Amino acid sequence: CAWSGGFGEKLFF.

The J gene is TRBJ1-1, the V gene TRBV2; TRBD1 agrees at 12 bases. Trimming at V came to 6 bases and at J to 1 base, leaving 6 bases not matched to a gene. The CDR3 has 16 residues. Germline CDR1 reads SNHLY; CDR2 reads FYNNEI. This chain's CDR3 is CASRRGTGGTNTEAFF. CDR3 nucleotides: TGTGCCAGCAGGCGAGGGACAGGGGGCACGAACACTGAAGCTTTCTTT.

V usage is TRBV6-1 and J usage is TRBJ1-1, with a tentative D call TRBD1 (5 bases). V lost 6 bases and J lost 4, with 15 bases in between. This CDR3 contains 14 residues. Germline assignment: CDR1 MNHNS and CDR2 SASEGT. The CDR3 sequence: CASRPPGGVTEAFF. CDR3 nucleotides: TGTGCCAGCAGGCCCCCAGGAGGGGTCACTGAAGCTTTCTTT.

A remark on this clone: This sample includes further DNA sequences coding for the same CDR3. CDR3 DNA sequence: TGTGCCAGCAGCGCCGGAGTGAACACTGAAGCTTTCTTT. It translates to CASSAGVNTEAFF. The gene calls are TRBV9 and TRBJ1-1; D is unclear. The CDR3 runs 13 residues. V lost 3 bases and J 0 bases, leaving 6 bases between the germline ends. Germline V lookup: CDR1 SGDLS, CDR2 YYNGEE.

This clone showed up just once. The chain joins TRBV28 to TRBJ1-5; tentative D call: TRBD1 (5 bases). The CDR3 has 12 residues. CDR1 is MDHEN and CDR2 is SYDVKM in the germline V gene. Trimming cost V 6 bases and J 8 bases, with 11 bases left between them. CDR3 residues: CASRQQVEPQHF. In nucleotides, the CDR3 is TGTGCCAGCAGACAACAGGTCGAGCCCCAGCATTTT.

This clone has just one count. The chain recombines TRBV5-4 with TRBJ2-5; 12 bases agree with TRBD2. Germline loops: CDR1 SGHNT, CDR2 YYREEE (reference sequence). The trim removed 1 base at V and 5 bases at J, leaving 12 bases unmatched. The CDR3 is 18 residues long. CDR3 in DNA: TGTGCCAGCAGCTTGTCTAGCGGGAGGGGGGGCGGGAAGGAGACCCAGTACTTC. Translating gives CASSLSSGRGGGKETQYF.

The sample holds one count of this clone. The genes are TRBV7-9 and TRBJ1-1; the D is unclear. The CDR3 extends over 14 amino acids. Germline values: CDR1 SEHNR, CDR2 FQNEAQ (reference sequence). V was shortened by 7 bases and J by 5 bases, with 17 bases between the two germline ends. CDR3 residues: CASTQAVGWTEAFF. The CDR3 coding sequence is TGTGCCAGCACCCAGGCAGTCGGATGGACTGAAGCTTTCTTT. Full variable domain (rest looked up from reference TRBV7-9 and TRBJ1-1): DTGVSQNPRHKITKRGQNVTFRCDPISEHNRLYWYRQTLGQGPEFLTYFQNEAQLEKSRLLSDRFSAERPKGSFSTLEIQRTEQGDSAMYLCASTQAVGWTEAFFGQGTRLTVV.

Here the CDR3 reads CAWSVRGLVYNEQFF. In DNA, the CDR3 is TGTGCCTGGAGTGTACGGGGACTAGTCTACAATGAGCAGTTCTTC. V is TRBV30 and J is TRBJ2-1; 8 bases are shared with TRBD2. The CDR3 is 15 amino acids. With V trimmed by 0 bases and J by 3 bases, 4 bases remained unmatched. Germline values: CDR1 GTSNPN, CDR2 SVGIG (reference sequence).

The chain joins TRBV30 to TRBJ2-3, with TRBD2 as a possible D gene (5 bases). Germline V CDR1 and CDR2: GTSNPN, SVGIG (reference sequence). The CDR3 loop spans 14 amino acids. V lost 5 bases, J lost 2 bases, and 14 bases lay in between. The CDR3 nucleotides are TGTGCCTGGCAAAAGGCGGGCCTCACAGATACGCAGTATTTT. Residues: CAWQKAGLTDTQYF.

The V call is TRBV5-8, the J call TRBJ1-2, with 8 bases fitting TRBD1. The germline CDR1 and CDR2 sequences are SGHTS and YDEGEE. The CDR3 sequence is 14 residues long. V was pared by 4 bases and J by 4 bases, with 6 bases of the junction left unmatched. The CDR3 protein is CASSPRTGSYGYTF. For the CDR3, the DNA is TGTGCCAGCAGCCCGAGGACAGGGAGCTATGGCTACACCTTC.

A single count supports this clone. The rearrangement joins TRBV7-2 to TRBJ2-5, with unresolved D. V gave up 5 bases and J gave up 3 bases, with 4 bases separating them. CDR1 is SGHTA and CDR2 is FQGNSA in the germline V gene. The CDR3 is 11 amino acids. The CDR3 nucleotides are TGTGCCAGCAGCCTTAAAGAGACCCAGTACTTC. Its protein product is CASSLKETQYF.

The J gene is TRBJ1-1, the V gene TRBV29-1; D gene unclear. Germline values: CDR1 SQVTM, CDR2 ANQGSEA. The CDR3 is made up of 14 amino acids. The V and J ends lost 3 bases and 1 base respectively, with 12 bases between them. The CDR3 here is CSVEEISRNTEAFF. CDR3 sequence (DNA): TGCAGCGTTGAGGAGATTTCACGGAACACTGAAGCTTTCTTT.

This rearrangement joins TRBV30 to TRBJ2-5; D might be TRBD1 (5 bases). The CDR3 is 13 residues long. Per the germline V gene, CDR1 is GTSNPN and CDR2 is SVGIG (reference sequence). V gave up 2 bases and J gave up 4 bases, with 11 bases separating them. CDR3: CAWSLKGLETQYF. In DNA, the CDR3 is TGTGCCTGGAGTCTAAAGGGGCTAGAGACCCAGTACTTC.

V usage is TRBV6-5 and J usage is TRBJ2-5; D ambiguous. The germline V gene has CDR1 MNHEY and CDR2 SVGAGI. Trimming shortened V by 2 bases and J by 2 bases, and 12 bases separated the two germline ends. CDR3 length equals 15 residues. The CDR3 sequence is CASSYGAAAQETQYF. Written as DNA, the CDR3 is TGTGCCAGCAGTTACGGAGCAGCTGCACAAGAGACCCAGTACTTC.

The V gene is TRBV7-9, the J gene TRBJ1-6; 8 nucleotides line up with TRBD1. The junction had 8 bases not matched to a gene; V was cut back by 4 bases and J by 9 bases. CDR3 length: 15 amino acids. The germline CDR1 and CDR2 sequences are SEHNR and FQNEAQ (reference sequence). The CDR3 spells CASSYGDRGGSPLHF. Here the CDR3 DNA reads TGTGCCAGCAGCTACGGAGACAGGGGCGGTTCACCCCTCCACTTT.

This chain links TRBV30 with TRBJ1-1, with 7 nucleotides matching TRBD1. The CDR3 contains 14 residues. Trimming removed 4 bases from V and 6 bases from J; junction bases left unmatched: 11. Germline CDR1 and CDR2: GTSNPN and SVGIG (reference sequence). The CDR3 region has the DNA TGTGCCTGGATCCATCTAGGGGGCGCGTCTGAAGCTTTCTTT. The encoded protein is CAWIHLGGASEAFF.

V and J are TRBV6-1 and TRBJ1-3; 9 bases are shared with TRBD1. The junction had 4 bases not matched to a gene; V was cut back by 4 bases and J by 3 bases. The CDR3 spans 15 residues. Per germline, CDR1 MNHNS and CDR2 SASEGT. This chain's CDR3 is CASSGQGEFGNTIYF. As DNA, the CDR3 is TGTGCCAGCAGTGGACAGGGGGAATTTGGAAACACCATATATTTT.

The count of this clone is one. The chain has TRBV7-9 and TRBJ1-5; 7 nucleotides align to TRBD1. This CDR3 has 15 amino acids. Germline lookup yields CDR1 SEHNR and CDR2 FQNEAQ (reference sequence). Trimming at V came to 5 bases and at J to 5 bases, leaving 9 bases not matched to a gene. The CDR3, as DNA: TGTGCCAGCAGCCCTTTTGGAGGGGGCGATCAGCCCCAGCATTTT. Its protein product is CASSPFGGGDQPQHF.

The chain employs TRBV25-1 and TRBJ2-7; TRBD2 matches 14 bases. Germline assignment: CDR1 MGHDK and CDR2 SYGVNS. This CDR3 is built from 16 residues. The V and J ends lost 8 bases and 3 bases, in that order; junction bases with no gene match: 9. The CDR3 is CASAIGTSGSDYEQYF. CDR3 sequence (DNA): TGTGCCAGCGCCATTGGGACTAGCGGGAGCGACTACGAGCAGTACTTC.

The chain is built from TRBV14 and TRBJ1-4, with a weak D call TRBD1 (6 bases). The CDR3 loop spans 15 amino acids. The germline CDR1 and CDR2 sequences are SGHDN and FVKESK. With 4 bases removed from V and 7 bases from J, the gap between germline ends came to 16 bases. Written as DNA, the CDR3 is TGTGCCAGCAGCCCCCGGACAGCACTGATTGAAAAACTGTTTTTT. Translating gives CASSPRTALIEKLFF. Combining the CDR3 with reference TRBV14 and TRBJ1-4 gives the whole variable domain EAGVTQFPSHSVIEKGQTVTLRCDPISGHDNLYWYRRVMGKEIKFLLHFVKESKQDESGMPNNRFLAERTGGTYSTLKVQPAELEDSGVYFCASSPRTALIEKLFFGSGTQLSVL.

The chain couples TRBV7-8 to TRBJ1-1, with D uncertain. CDR1 and CDR2 from the germline V gene are SGHVS and FQNEAQ. The CDR3 sequence is 12 residues long. V was clipped by 5 bases and J by 6 bases, with 10 bases between them. In DNA, the CDR3 is TGTGCCAGCAGCGGCCGATTGGCTGAAGCTTTCTTT. Its protein is CASSGRLAEAFF.

The V and J genes are TRBV6-4 and TRBJ1-1; the D is unclear. Germline-derived CDR1 and CDR2 are MRHNA and SNTAGT. V shed 3 bases and J shed 7 bases, with 12 bases lying between them. The CDR3 length is 13 residues. This CDR3 is CASSEGSRGEAFF. DNA for the CDR3: TGTGCCAGCAGTGAAGGGAGTCGCGGTGAAGCTTTCTTT.

This sequence joins TRBV13 and TRBJ2-2; perhaps TRBD2 as D (6 bases). The CDR3 covers 16 residues. Germline V gene lookup returns CDR1 PRHDT and CDR2 FYEKMQ (reference sequence). The germline V and J ends were trimmed by 4 bases and 2 bases, with 14 bases remaining between them. The CDR3 nucleotides are TGTGCCAGCAGCTCGCGGGATTCACCCAACACCGGGGAGCTGTTTTTT. Its translation is CASSSRDSPNTGELFF.

The CDR3 sequence: CASSLAGTIYEQYF. The CDR3 bases are TGTGCCAGCTCACTAGCGGGCACTATCTACGAGCAGTACTTC. This chain links TRBV2 with TRBJ2-7, with 9 bases identical to TRBD2. CDR3 length: 14 residues. The trim removed 8 bases at V and 3 bases at J, leaving 8 bases unmatched. Per germline, CDR1 SNHLY and CDR2 FYNNEI. Using reference TRBV2 and TRBJ2-7 for the parts outside the CDR3, the full variable domain is EPEVTQTPSHQVTQMGQEVILRCVPISNHLYFYWYRQILGQKVEFLVSFYNNEISEKSEIFDDQFSVERPDGSNFTLKIRSTKLEDSAMYFCASSLAGTIYEQYFGPGTRLTVT.

This chain connects TRBV6-1 to TRBJ2-7; TRBD1 aligns across 9 bases. The CDR3 covers 15 residues. Germline-derived CDR1 and CDR2 are MNHNS and SASEGT. Trimming cost V 7 bases and J 4 bases; bases outside gene matches: 11. The CDR3, as DNA: TGTGCCAGCACGGTCGGGACAGGGTCGGGTTACGAGCAGTACTTC. Translated, it gives CASTVGTGSGYEQYF.

The chain is built from TRBV10-3 and TRBJ2-7; TRBD1 aligns across 8 bases. Germline CDR1 ENHRY, CDR2 SYGVKD. V lost 7 bases to trimming and J lost 3 bases; unmatched junction nucleotides: 11. The CDR3 length is 15 residues. This chain's CDR3 is CAITPRPGGIYEQYF. The CDR3 coding sequence is TGTGCCATCACCCCGCGGCCAGGGGGCATCTACGAGCAGTACTTC.